This T cell receptor beta chain was identified in a study of radiotherapy plus CTLA-4 blockade in lung cancer. Study details: In about 20% of patients, objective responses were seen; 30% to 35% had disease control. Study results and limitations: An expansion of tumor-derived TCR clones occurred in blood after radiotherapy plus ipilimumab. Reportedly, early blood T cell clone dynamics best predicted response, with interferon-beta.

A note on this clone: The antigen remains undetermined.

The CDR3 is 13 amino acids. The germline V and J ends were trimmed by 3 bases and 4 bases, with 8 bases remaining between them. Germline V gives CDR1 SGDLS, CDR2 YYNGEE. TCRdb keeps only in-frame clones here, not all; method: immunoSEQ multiplex PCR. Seen here are some 52,000 clones, 79% observed once, and the top ten hold roughly 2.9%. Those patients who had chemo-refractory metastatic non-small-cell lung cancer were given focal radiation along with CTLA-4 blockade through ipilimumab. This specimen was peripheral blood, taken from a patient treated with radiotherapy plus ipilimumab. The source is a human donor with non-small cell lung cancer who had a partial response to radiotherapy plus ipilimumab. The chain has TRBV9 and TRBJ2-1; D gene ambiguous. CDR3 region: CASSERAYNEQFF. CDR3 sequence (DNA): TGTGCCAGCAGCGAGAGAGCGTACAATGAGCAGTTCTTC.